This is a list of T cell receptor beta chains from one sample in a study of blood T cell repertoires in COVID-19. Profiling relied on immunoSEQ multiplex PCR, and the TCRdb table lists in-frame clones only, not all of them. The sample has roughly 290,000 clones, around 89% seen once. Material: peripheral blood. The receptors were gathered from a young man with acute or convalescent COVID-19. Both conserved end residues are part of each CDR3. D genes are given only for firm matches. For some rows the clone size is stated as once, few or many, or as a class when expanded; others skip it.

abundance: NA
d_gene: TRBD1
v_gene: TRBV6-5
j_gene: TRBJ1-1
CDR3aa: CASRAGTGYTEAFF
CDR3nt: TGTGCCAGCAGAGCCGGGACAGGGTACACTGAAGCTTTCTTT

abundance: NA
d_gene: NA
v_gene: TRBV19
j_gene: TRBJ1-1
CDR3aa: CASSILGGIYTEAFF
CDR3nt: TGTGCCAGTAGTATCTTGGGCGGGATCTACACTGAAGCTTTCTTT

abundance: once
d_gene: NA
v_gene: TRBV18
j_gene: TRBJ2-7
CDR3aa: CASSSEIYEQYF
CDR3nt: TGTGCCAGCTCATCCGAGATCTACGAGCAGTACTTC

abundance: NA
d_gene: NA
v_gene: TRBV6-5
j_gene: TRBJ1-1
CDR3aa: CASSYRATGGTTEAFF
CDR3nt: TGTGCCAGCAGTTATAGGGCCACGGGAGGGACCACTGAAGCTTTCTTT

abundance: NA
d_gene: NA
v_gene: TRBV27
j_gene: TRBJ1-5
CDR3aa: CASSFLNQPQHF
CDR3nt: TGTGCCAGCAGTTTCCTTAATCAGCCCCAGCATTTT

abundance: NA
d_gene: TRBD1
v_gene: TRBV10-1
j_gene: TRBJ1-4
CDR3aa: CASSETGQNEKLFF
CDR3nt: TGCGCCAGCAGTGAAACGGGACAGAATGAAAAACTGTTTTTT

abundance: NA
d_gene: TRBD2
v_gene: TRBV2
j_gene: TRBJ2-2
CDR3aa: CASSDGFGSGRAKVGELFF
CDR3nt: TGTGCCAGCAGTGACGGGTTTGGGAGCGGGAGGGCCAAAGTCGGGGAGCTGTTTTTT

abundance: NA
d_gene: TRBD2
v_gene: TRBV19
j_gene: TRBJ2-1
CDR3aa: CATRTSGSNEQFF
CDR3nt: TGTGCGACACGGACTAGCGGGAGTAATGAGCAGTTCTTC

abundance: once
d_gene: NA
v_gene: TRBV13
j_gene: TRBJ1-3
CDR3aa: CASSYYGSSGNTIYF
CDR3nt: TGTGCCAGCAGTTACTACGGAAGCTCTGGAAACACCATATATTTT

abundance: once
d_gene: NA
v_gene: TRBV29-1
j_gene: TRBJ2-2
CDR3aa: CSALPGGPAGELFF
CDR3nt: TGCAGCGCCCTCCCGGGGGGCCCAGCCGGGGAGCTGTTTTTT

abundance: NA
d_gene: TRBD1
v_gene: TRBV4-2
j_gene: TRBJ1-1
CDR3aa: CASSQVDSGTGGTEAFF
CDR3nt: TGTGCCAGCAGCCAAGTCGATTCTGGGACAGGGGGTACTGAAGCTTTCTTT

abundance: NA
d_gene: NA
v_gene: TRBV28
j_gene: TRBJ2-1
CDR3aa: CASSFLASEQFF
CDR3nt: TGTGCCAGCAGTTTTCTAGCGAGTGAGCAGTTCTTC

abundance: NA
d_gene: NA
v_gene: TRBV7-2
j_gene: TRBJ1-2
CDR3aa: CASSLARIGYTF
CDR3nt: TGTGCCAGCAGCTTAGCCAGGATTGGCTACACCTTC

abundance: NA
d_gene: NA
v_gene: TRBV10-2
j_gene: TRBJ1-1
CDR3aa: CASKIDGGNTEAFF
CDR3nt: TGCGCCAGCAAGATCGACGGAGGGAACACTGAAGCTTTCTTT

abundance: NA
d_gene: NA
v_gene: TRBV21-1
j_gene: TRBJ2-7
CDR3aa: CASSKAEGQGTDEQYF
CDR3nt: TGTGCCAGCAGCAAAGCAGAAGGACAGGGTACGGACGAGCAGTACTTC

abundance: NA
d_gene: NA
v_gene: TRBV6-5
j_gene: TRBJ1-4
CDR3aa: CASTPRRPGDEKLFF
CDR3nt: TGTGCCAGCACCCCTCGGCGACCCGGAGATGAAAAACTGTTTTTT

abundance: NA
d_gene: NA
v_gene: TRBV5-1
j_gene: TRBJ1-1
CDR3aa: CASSLVYRRLYTEAFF
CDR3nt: TGCGCCAGCAGCTTGGTTTACAGAAGATTGTACACTGAAGCTTTCTTT

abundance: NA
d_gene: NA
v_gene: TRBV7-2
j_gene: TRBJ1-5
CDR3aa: CASSGDRTNQPQHF
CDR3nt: TGTGCCAGCAGCGGAGACAGGACTAATCAGCCCCAGCATTTT

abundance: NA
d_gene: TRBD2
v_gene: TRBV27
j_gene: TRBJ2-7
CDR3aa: CASSLLPNGRDEQYF
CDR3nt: TGTGCCAGCAGTTTACTTCCGAACGGGAGGGACGAGCAGTACTTC

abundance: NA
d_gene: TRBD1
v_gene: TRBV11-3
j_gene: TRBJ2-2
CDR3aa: CASSLDGTGRNTGELFF
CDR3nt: TGTGCCAGCAGCTTAGATGGGACAGGGAGAAACACCGGGGAGCTGTTTTTT

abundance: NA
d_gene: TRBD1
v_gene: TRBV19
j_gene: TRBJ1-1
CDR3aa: CASDHGQGPTEAFF
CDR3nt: TGTGCCAGTGACCATGGACAGGGACCCACTGAAGCTTTCTTT

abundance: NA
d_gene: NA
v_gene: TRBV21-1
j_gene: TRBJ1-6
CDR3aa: CARTKGGFVDSPLHF
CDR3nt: TGTGCCAGAACTAAGGGAGGATTTGTTGATTCACCCCTCCACTTT

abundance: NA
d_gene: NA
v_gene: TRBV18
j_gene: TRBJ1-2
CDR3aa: CASSPQDSPYGYTF
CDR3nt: TGTGCCAGCTCACCACAGGACAGCCCCTATGGCTACACCTTC

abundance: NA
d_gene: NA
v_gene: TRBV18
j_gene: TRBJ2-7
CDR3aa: CASSPFQDTAGEQYF
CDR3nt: TGTGCCAGCTCACCCTTCCAGGACACCGCAGGGGAGCAGTACTTC

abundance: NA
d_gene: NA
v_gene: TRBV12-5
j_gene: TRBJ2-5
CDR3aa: CASAKGHRYQETQYF
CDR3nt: TGTGCTAGTGCCAAGGGACATCGGTACCAAGAGACCCAGTACTTC

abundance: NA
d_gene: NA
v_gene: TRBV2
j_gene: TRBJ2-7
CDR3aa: CASSEESPGVNEQYF
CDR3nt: TGTGCCAGCAGTGAAGAGTCCCCCGGTGTCAACGAGCAGTACTTC

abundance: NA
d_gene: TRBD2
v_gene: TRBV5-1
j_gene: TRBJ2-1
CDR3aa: CASSLGLSSGRAQNEQFF
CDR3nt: TGCGCCAGCAGCTTGGGGCTATCTAGCGGGAGGGCCCAGAATGAGCAGTTCTTC

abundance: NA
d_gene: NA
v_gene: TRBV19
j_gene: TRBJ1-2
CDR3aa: CASRQGRGNYGYTF
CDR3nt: TGTGCCAGTAGGCAGGGGAGGGGTAACTATGGCTACACCTTC

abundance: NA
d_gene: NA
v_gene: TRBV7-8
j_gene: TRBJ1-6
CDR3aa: CASSLVGLSSYNSPLHF
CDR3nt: TGTGCCAGCAGCTTAGTGGGACTGAGCTCCTATAATTCACCCCTCCACTTT

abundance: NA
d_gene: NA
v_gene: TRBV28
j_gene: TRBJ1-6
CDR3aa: CASSFEMESPLHF
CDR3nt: TGTGCCAGCAGTTTCGAGATGGAGTCACCCCTCCACTTT

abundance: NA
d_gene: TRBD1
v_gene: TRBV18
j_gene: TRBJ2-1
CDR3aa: CASQPGQGANEQFF
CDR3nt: TGTGCCAGTCAACCGGGACAGGGGGCAAATGAGCAGTTCTTC

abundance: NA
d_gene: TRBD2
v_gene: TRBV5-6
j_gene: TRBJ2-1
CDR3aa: CASSFRSSGGYNEQFF
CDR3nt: TGTGCCAGCAGCTTCAGGTCTAGCGGGGGGTACAATGAGCAGTTCTTC

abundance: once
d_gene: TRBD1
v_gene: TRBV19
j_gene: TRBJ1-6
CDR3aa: CASSIARRTGAYNSPLHF
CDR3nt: TGTGCCAGTAGTATAGCTCGGCGGACAGGGGCTTATAATTCACCCCTCCACTTT

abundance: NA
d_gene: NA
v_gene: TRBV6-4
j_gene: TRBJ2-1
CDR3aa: CASNLDRIPTDEQFF
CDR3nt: TGTGCCAGCAATCTCGACAGGATCCCCACAGATGAGCAGTTCTTC

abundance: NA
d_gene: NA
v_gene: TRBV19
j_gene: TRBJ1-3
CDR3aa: CASSLGGVGNTIYF
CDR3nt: TGTGCCAGTAGTCTGGGAGGGGTAGGAAACACCATATATTTT

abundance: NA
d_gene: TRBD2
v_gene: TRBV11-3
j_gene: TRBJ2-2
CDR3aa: CASSLNRGGTGELFF
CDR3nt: TGTGCCAGCAGCTTAAATCGGGGGGGCACCGGGGAGCTGTTTTTT

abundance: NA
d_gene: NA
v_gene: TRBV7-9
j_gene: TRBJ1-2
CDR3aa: CASSLNAPGEGGYTF
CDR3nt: TGTGCCAGCAGCTTAAATGCCCCGGGGGAGGGAGGCTACACCTTC

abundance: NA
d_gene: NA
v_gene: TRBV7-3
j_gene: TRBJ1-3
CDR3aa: CAILYRSSGNTIYF
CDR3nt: TGTGCCATTCTGTACCGCAGCTCTGGAAACACCATATATTTT

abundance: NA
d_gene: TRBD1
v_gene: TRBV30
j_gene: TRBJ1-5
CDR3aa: CAWSQGTGGSNQPQHF
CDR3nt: TGTGCCTGGAGCCAAGGGACAGGGGGTAGCAATCAGCCCCAGCATTTT

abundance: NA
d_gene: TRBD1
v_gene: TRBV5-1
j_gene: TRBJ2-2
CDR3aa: CASSQGAGGFTGELFF
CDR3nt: TGCGCCAGCAGCCAAGGGGCAGGGGGCTTCACCGGGGAGCTGTTTTTT

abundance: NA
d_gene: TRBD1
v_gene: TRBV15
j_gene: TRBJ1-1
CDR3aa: CATRRGQGGTEAFF
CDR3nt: TGTGCCACGAGGAGGGGACAGGGGGGAACTGAAGCTTTCTTT

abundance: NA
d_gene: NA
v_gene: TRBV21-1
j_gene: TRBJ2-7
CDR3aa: CASRQRARAGANYEQYF
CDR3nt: TGTGCCAGCAGACAAAGGGCTAGGGCGGGAGCGAACTACGAGCAGTACTTC

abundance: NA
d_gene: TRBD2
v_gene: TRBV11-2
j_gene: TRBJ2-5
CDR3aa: CASSSLSGRAGETQYF
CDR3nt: TGTGCCAGCAGCTCCCTTAGCGGGAGGGCCGGGGAGACCCAGTACTTC